Listed below are T cell receptor beta chains from one sample, sequenced in a study of vaccination and CD4 T cells after COVID-19. Antigens of these TCRs are unknown. TCRdb itself ran the PCR reads through MiXCR, one entry per CDR3 protein. The table records some 11,000 distinct CDR3 sequences, roughly 56% of them present only once. The sample taken for sequencing was CD4+ T cells from blood, cultured in vitro. Receptors originate from a human donor who had recovered from COVID-19. CDR3s include the opening cysteine and the closing phenylalanine or tryptophan. Clone size, where shown, is once, few, many, or a class for clones that have expanded.

clone_size | v_call | cdr3_aa
. | TRBV5-1 | CASSPDRNQPQHF
. | TRBV25-1 | CASSETGQGLNEQFF
. | TRBV7-9 | CASSRRGDEGNYGYTF
. | TRBV4-2 | CASSQDGLARQWETQYF
few | TRBV24-1 | CATRGGRKGGNTDTQYF
. | TRBV12-3/TRBV12-4 | CASSQGLNTEAFF
few | TRBV27 | CASSLDQSATGELFF
. | TRBV12-3/TRBV12-4 | CASRTSEWSEQYF
. | TRBV6-5 | CASSYLMEYPTYEQYF
once | TRBV10-3 | CASSQEVNTEAFF
few | TRBV27 | CASSLSLLAGVVGTSNEQFF
. | TRBV10-3 | CAISFDGRNYGYTF
. | TRBV6-1 | CASTNSREGRYEQYF
few | TRBV7-2 | CASRPGAVYQETQYF
few | TRBV11-2 | CASSPLSGRRGEKLFF
. | TRBV19 | CASSIGGNLNTGELFF
. | TRBV2 | CASSQRVVGNQPQHF
. | TRBV5-1 | CASSLAGTGVVYF
. | TRBV25-1 | CASSEGSNQPQHF
. | TRBV29-1 | CSAPSGGGDTQYF
. | TRBV27 | CASSGYREPTEAFF
. | TRBV20-1 | CSARTGTGPYEQYF
medium-sized | TRBV7-9 | CASSFLGATDTQYF
. | TRBV2 | CASSLQGVSNQPQHF
. | TRBV24-1 | CATSRGGLVTGELFF
once | TRBV5-1 | CASTAQGDTQYF
few | TRBV6-2/TRBV6-3 | CASSYSNRGNSPLHF
. | TRBV20-1 | CSARDPTSGSDEQFF
few | TRBV2 | CASSEERDSPLHF
. | TRBV24-1 | CATSRGTSGRVREESQYF
. | TRBV11-3 | CASVKDTEAFF
. | TRBV7-9 | CASSFSPGLPDEQYF
. | TRBV6-4 | CASSDCGYF
. | TRBV5-4 | CASSFPGRTENIQYF
few | TRBV10-3 | CAISLGGRDSSYEQYF